The 4 T cell receptor beta chains below were found in one sample sequenced in a study of CD8 T cells in ankylosing spondylitis. Overall study results and limits: About 8 highly homologous variants made up a TCR beta motif, and this motif appeared characteristic of ankylosing spondylitis blood.

No antigen has been identified for these receptors. MiXCR, run by TCRdb on the 5' RACE reads, gives a single entry per CDR3 protein. There are approximately 440,000 distinct CDR3 sequences in the sample; approximately 17% occur only once, and 1% lies in the top ten. Sequenced input: blood, either unsorted or a sorted T cell fraction (not recorded which). The receptors here all came from a male donor with ankylosing spondylitis.

This clonotype was counted only a few times. This chain joins TRBV20-1 and TRBJ2-7; 12 positions agree with TRBD1. This CDR3 has 16 amino acids. The germline V gene encodes CDR1 DFQATT and CDR2 SNEGSKA (reference sequence). The trim removed 2 bases at V and 3 bases at J, leaving 8 bases unmatched. Here the CDR3 DNA reads TGCAGTGCTAGACCACCCGGGACAGGGGGCGGCTACGAGCAGTACTTC. It translates to CSARPPGTGGGYEQYF.

This clonotype was seen more than once but under ten times. The rearrangement uses TRBV29-1 and TRBJ1-2; D ambiguous. Trimming removed 0 bases from V and 8 bases from J, with 19 bases in between. CDR3 length: 15 amino acids. From germline, CDR1 is SQVTM and CDR2 ANQGSEA. The CDR3 reads CSVEDPTWTGGGYTF. For the CDR3, the DNA is TGCAGCGTTGAAGATCCAACTTGGACGGGAGGGGGCTACACCTTC.

This chain connects TRBV21-1 to TRBJ2-1. TRBV21-1 is an annotated pseudogene. The CDR3 has 15 amino acids. The CDR3 sequence: CASSSNGSAHNEQFF. CDR3 DNA sequence: TGTGCCAGCAGCTCTAATGGGAGTGCTCACAATGAGCAGTTCTTC.

This clonotype appeared a few times. The V call is TRBV6-2 or TRBV6-3, the J call TRBJ2-7, with D perhaps matching TRBD2 (6 bases). This CDR3 comprises 15 residues. V lost 0 bases and J 2 bases, leaving 11 bases between the germline ends. The germline V gene encodes CDR1 MNHEY and CDR2 SVGEGT. CDR3 bases: TGTGCCAGCAGTTACTCTGCGGGACGAACCTACGAGCAGTACTTC. Amino acid sequence: CASSYSAGRTYEQYF.